This T cell receptor (beta chain) was profiled in a study of regulatory and conventional T cells in RAG deficiency. Broader study findings: Omenn patients showed >90% Treg-Tconv overlap and shorter CDR3 lengths. Treg unique TCR beta sequences were approximately 100-fold fewer in Omenn syndrome and CID/AS patients than controls.

The protocol was immunoSEQ multiplex PCR, while the TCRdb copy is restricted to in-frame clones and leaves out a portion. The data contain more than 40,000 clones, around 90% of them singletons. The sorted conventional CD4+ T cells were CD25-low and CD127-high, with genomic DNA sequenced. Worth noting for this clone: Its antigen is not known.

These data are also associated with another study on regulatory T cells. From that paper: The primer mix had 52 TRBV and 13 TRBJ primers.

The origin of this receptor is a human donor in good health. Sequenced material: CD4+ effector T cells sorted from blood.

The chain's CDR3 is CATERLSSGANVLTF. The CDR3 bases are TGTGCCACCGAGCGACTCAGCTCTGGGGCCAACGTCCTGACTTTC. V usage is TRBV6-1 and J usage is TRBJ2-6; no definite D call. Trimming removed 10 bases from V and 0 bases from J, with 13 bases in between. This CDR3 is built from 15 residues. Germline CDR1 is MNHNS and CDR2 is SASEGT.